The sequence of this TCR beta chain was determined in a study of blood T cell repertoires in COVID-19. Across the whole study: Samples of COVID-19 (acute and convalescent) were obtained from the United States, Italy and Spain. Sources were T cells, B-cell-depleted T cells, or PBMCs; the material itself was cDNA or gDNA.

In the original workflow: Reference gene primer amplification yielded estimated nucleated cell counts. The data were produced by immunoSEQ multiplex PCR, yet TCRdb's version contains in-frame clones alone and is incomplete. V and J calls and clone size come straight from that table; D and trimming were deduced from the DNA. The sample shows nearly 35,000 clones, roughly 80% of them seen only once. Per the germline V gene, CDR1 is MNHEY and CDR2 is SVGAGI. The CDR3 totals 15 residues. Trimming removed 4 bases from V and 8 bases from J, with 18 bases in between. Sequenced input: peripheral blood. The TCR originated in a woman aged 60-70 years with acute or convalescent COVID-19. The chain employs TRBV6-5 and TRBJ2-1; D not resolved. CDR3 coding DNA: TGTGCCAGCAGTTCCCTGGGTAATACGGGTGATGAGCAGTTCTTC. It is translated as CASSSLGNTGDEQFF.